Listed below are T cell receptor beta chains from one sample, sequenced in a study of blood T cell repertoires in COVID-19. Clones were sequenced by immunoSEQ multiplex PCR, and TCRdb holds only the in-frame ones, with some missing. There are roughly 200,000 clones in the sample; 60% to 85% occur only once, and 4.5% to 7% lies in the top ten. Material for sequencing was peripheral blood. These receptors came from a woman in her sixties or seventies with acute or convalescent COVID-19. Both conserved end residues are part of each CDR3. The D gene is left open where the match is weak. Only some rows state a clone size, as once, few, many or a class for expanded clones.

TGCGCCAGCAGCTTGGAAGACAGGGGGGGCTACACCTTC	CASSLEDRGGYTF	TRBJ1-2	TRBV5-1	TRBD1	-	13
TGCGCCAGCAGCTACTACGCCCCACTCTCCTACGAGCAGTACTTC	CASSYYAPLSYEQYF	TRBJ2-7	TRBV5-1	-	few	15
TGTGCCAGCAGCGTCGGTGGCGGGGGCTATGGCTACACCTTC	CASSVGGGGYGYTF	TRBJ1-2	TRBV14	-	-	14
TGCGCCAGCAGCACCCGACAGGGGGAAGTTGAAGCTTTCTTT	CASSTRQGEVEAFF	TRBJ1-1	TRBV4-1	TRBD1	-	14
TGCGCCAGCACCAGCGGGACAGGGAATTCACCCCTCCACTTT	CASTSGTGNSPLHF	TRBJ1-6	TRBV5-1	TRBD1	-	14
TGTGCCAGTAGTCCCAGGACAGGGTCCAACAATCAGCCCCAGCATTTT	CASSPRTGSNNQPQHF	TRBJ1-5	TRBV19	TRBD1	-	16
TGTGCCAGCAGTTTTCACGGGGGTGCGAATCAGCCCCAGCATTTT	CASSFHGGANQPQHF	TRBJ1-5	TRBV28	-	-	15
TGTGCCAGCAGTGGCCGACAGGGGGACTATGGCTACACCTTC	CASSGRQGDYGYTF	TRBJ1-2	TRBV25-1	TRBD1	-	14
TGTGCCAGCAGCGCTAATTTGGCTCCGGGACATGGGGTGTTTTTT	CASSANLAPGHGVFF	TRBJ1-4	TRBV9	-	-	15
TGCGCCAGCAGCACCGGGACAGCTGCGAATTCACCCCTCCACTTT	CASSTGTAANSPLHF	TRBJ1-6	TRBV5-1	TRBD1	-	15
TGTGCCTGGAGTTTACAGGGTAGCCAGACAGATACGCAGTATTTT	CAWSLQGSQTDTQYF	TRBJ2-3	TRBV30	-	once	15
TGCAGCGTTAGCTACCGGGACTACGAGCAGTACTTC	CSVSYRDYEQYF	TRBJ2-7	TRBV29-1	-	-	12
TGCGCCAGCAGCCTTGGGACAGGGGGCGGCGATGAGCAGTTCTTC	CASSLGTGGGDEQFF	TRBJ2-1	TRBV5-1	TRBD1	-	15
TGTGCCAGCAGTTCCGTAGCGGGACGCCTTCCCTACGAGCAGTACTTC	CASSSVAGRLPYEQYF	TRBJ2-7	TRBV6-6	TRBD2	-	16
TGTGCCTGGAGTGTGTCAGGAAACTCTGGAAACACCATATATTTT	CAWSVSGNSGNTIYF	TRBJ1-3	TRBV30	-	-	15
TGTGCCAGCTCACCAGAAACAGGTTTGAACACTGAAGCTTTCTTT	CASSPETGLNTEAFF	TRBJ1-1	TRBV18	-	-	15
TGTGCCAGCAGTTTATCGCAGGGGTGGACTGAAGCTTTCTTT	CASSLSQGWTEAFF	TRBJ1-1	TRBV27	-	-	14
TGTGCCAGCAGCTTGGGACAGGGAAGGACTGGGGCCAACGTCCTGACTTTC	CASSLGQGRTGANVLTF	TRBJ2-6	TRBV11-2	TRBD1	-	17
TGCAGTGCAAGAACATCCTACGAGCAGTACTTC	CSARTSYEQYF	TRBJ2-7	TRBV20-1	-	-	11
TGTGCCAGCATGGGCTACCCCCAAGAGACCCAGTACTTC	CASMGYPQETQYF	TRBJ2-5	TRBV2	-	-	13
TGTGCCAGCAGTCAGGGGGGATGGGGCTACACCTTC	CASSQGGWGYTF	TRBJ1-2	TRBV2	TRBD1	few	12
TGTGCCAGCAGTTGGGGGACAGGGCCTCTCTATGGCTACACCTTC	CASSWGTGPLYGYTF	TRBJ1-2	TRBV27	TRBD1	-	15
TGTGCCAGCAGCCCGTGGACTAGCGGGGGTGGAGAGACCCAGTACTTC	CASSPWTSGGGETQYF	TRBJ2-5	TRBV11-2	TRBD2	-	16
TGTGCCAGCGTCGTGCAGGGGCGGGCTGAGCAGTTCTTC	CASVVQGRAEQFF	TRBJ2-1	TRBV12-3/TRBV12-4	-	-	13
TGTGCCAGCAGTGAGAGCGGGAGGAGCACAGATACGCAGTATTTT	CASSESGRSTDTQYF	TRBJ2-3	TRBV6-1	TRBD2	few	15
TGTGCCAGCAGCGGACAGGGTGAAGTAGCTTTCTTT	CASSGQGEVAFF	TRBJ1-1	TRBV28	TRBD1	-	12
TGTGCCAGCAGTGGTTCAGCGGCAATAATTGCCTACGAGCAGTACTTC	CASSGSAAIIAYEQYF	TRBJ2-7	TRBV2	-	-	16
TGTGCCAGCAGTTTAGCGACAGGCCTTAATGAAAAACTGTTTTTT	CASSLATGLNEKLFF	TRBJ1-4	TRBV28	-	-	15
TGTGCCAGCAACCCGGCGGCTTCAAATTCACCCCTCCACTTT	CASNPAASNSPLHF	TRBJ1-6	TRBV2	-	-	14
TGTGCCAGCAGTCAGGACAGGGAGTACGAGCAGTACTTC	CASSQDREYEQYF	TRBJ2-7	TRBV2	TRBD1	-	13
TGCGCCAGCAGCCAAGATTCGGGATTGGAGAATGAGCAGTTCTTC	CASSQDSGLENEQFF	TRBJ2-1	TRBV4-1	-	-	15
TGTGCCAGCCATTTTCACCTACGGACGACAGGGGATCATCAGCCCCAGCATTTT	CASHFHLRTTGDHQPQHF	TRBJ1-5	TRBV21-1	-	-	18
TGTGCCAGCAGCGCCCGGGACAGTTATAATTCACCCCTCCACTTT	CASSARDSYNSPLHF	TRBJ1-6	TRBV14	TRBD1	-	15
TGTGCCAGCAGCTTGGCGGGAGGGGAGCTGTTTTTT	CASSLAGGELFF	TRBJ2-2	TRBV11-2	-	-	12
TGCGCCAGCAGCCAAGAAAGAACAGGGTATTTCTCTGGAAACACCATATATTTT	CASSQERTGYFSGNTIYF	TRBJ1-3	TRBV4-1	-	-	18
TGTGCCAGCAGTGATTTAAGGAGGGGGCGCCGAGAGACCCAGTACTTC	CASSDLRRGRRETQYF	TRBJ2-5	TRBV6-1	-	-	16
TGTGCCAGCAGCGCGGGAGCCTATAATTCACCCCTCCACTTT	CASSAGAYNSPLHF	TRBJ1-6	TRBV9	-	-	14
TGTGCCAGCAGCTCCGGGGCCTTGCGGGAGGCCTACGAGCAGTACTTC	CASSSGALREAYEQYF	TRBJ2-7	TRBV7-9	TRBD2	-	16
TGTGCCAGCAGAGGCTGGGGGGCAGATACGCAGTATTTT	CASRGWGADTQYF	TRBJ2-3	TRBV5-6	-	few	13
TGTGCCATCAGTGGGACAGAAGGCAATCAGCCCCAGCATTTT	CAISGTEGNQPQHF	TRBJ1-5	TRBV10-3	-	few	14
TGTGCCACCAGCAGAGCCACAGAAGAGACCCAGTACTTC	CATSRATEETQYF	TRBJ2-5	TRBV15	-	few	13
TGTGCCAGCAGTCTCTCCGGGACAGTGAACATTCAGTACTTC	CASSLSGTVNIQYF	TRBJ2-4	TRBV28	TRBD1	few	14
TGTGCCAGCAGCTTGGCTAGCGGATACTACAATGAGCAGTTCTTC	CASSLASGYYNEQFF	TRBJ2-1	TRBV7-6	TRBD2	-	15
TGTGCCTGGAGTCTCCTACCGACAGCGCCTAATTCACCCCTCCACTTT	CAWSLLPTAPNSPLHF	TRBJ1-6	TRBV30	-	once	16
TGTGCCACCAGTGGGGGCAGGGGCCACGAGCAGTACTTC	CATSGGRGHEQYF	TRBJ2-7	TRBV24-1	-	once	13
TGCGCCAGCAGCTTGATAGCGGGAGGGCCCGGGGAGCTGTTTTTT	CASSLIAGGPGELFF	TRBJ2-2	TRBV5-1	TRBD2	-	15
TGTGCCAGTAGTAACCGGGAATCAGAGACCCAGTACTTC	CASSNRESETQYF	TRBJ2-5	TRBV19	-	-	13
TGTGCCAGCTCACCGCTAGCGGTACAGCAAGATACGCAGTATTTT	CASSPLAVQQDTQYF	TRBJ2-3	TRBV18	TRBD2	-	15
TGTGCCAGCTCCCTAAATCCGGGACTAGCGGGAGATACGCAGTATTTT	CASSLNPGLAGDTQYF	TRBJ2-3	TRBV2	TRBD2	-	16